This is a list of T cell receptor beta chains from one sample in a study of blood T cell repertoires in COVID-19. Clones were sequenced by immunoSEQ multiplex PCR, and TCRdb holds only the in-frame ones, with some missing. The repertoire has approximately 200,000 clones, around 88% of them found once; the top ten carry around 1.6%. The sample consisted of peripheral blood. These receptors were collected from a man between 18 and 35 years old with active or convalescent COVID-19. CDR3s include the opening cysteine and the closing phenylalanine or tryptophan. The D gene is left open where the match is weak. Clone sizes are given selectively: once, few, many, or a class where the clone is expanded.

v_gene	d_gene	j_gene	abundance	CDR3aa	CDR3nt
TRBV5-1	NA	TRBJ2-5	NA	CASSPGSGGRGHGETQYF	TGCGCCAGCAGCCCCGGTAGCGGAGGGAGAGGGCATGGAGAGACCCAGTACTTC
TRBV19	TRBD2	TRBJ2-2	NA	CASSLRPGLAGTGELFF	TGTGCCAGTAGTCTAAGACCTGGACTAGCGGGAACCGGGGAGCTGTTTTTT
TRBV14	TRBD2	TRBJ2-1	NA	CASSHPTHGLAGSNEQFF	TGTGCCAGCAGCCATCCTACCCATGGACTAGCGGGTAGCAATGAGCAGTTCTTC
TRBV18	NA	TRBJ1-6	many	CASSSLTQNNSPLHF	TGTGCCAGCTCATCGTTGACACAGAATAATTCACCCCTCCACTTT
TRBV19	TRBD1	TRBJ2-5	NA	CASRRGRETQYF	TGTGCCAGTAGGAGGGGGCGAGAGACCCAGTACTTC
TRBV2	NA	TRBJ1-5	NA	CASSDRALSNQPQHF	TGTGCCAGCAGTGACAGGGCGTTGAGCAATCAGCCCCAGCATTTT
TRBV19	NA	TRBJ2-7	once	CASSWAQAYEQYF	TGTGCCAGTAGTTGGGCTCAAGCCTACGAGCAGTACTTC
TRBV4-2	TRBD2	TRBJ2-1	once	CASSPEPGLAGGPETYNEQFF	TGTGCCAGCAGCCCAGAACCGGGACTAGCGGGAGGGCCGGAGACCTACAATGAGCAGTTCTTC
TRBV9	NA	TRBJ2-5	once	CASSAGTLKETQYF	TGTGCCAGCAGCGCTGGGACACTCAAAGAGACCCAGTACTTC
TRBV9	TRBD1	TRBJ1-1	NA	CASSVVPGGNTEAFF	TGTGCCAGCAGCGTAGTTCCAGGGGGCAACACTGAAGCTTTCTTT
TRBV19	NA	TRBJ2-1	NA	CASSLGISVYNEQFF	TGTGCCAGTAGCCTCGGGATTTCAGTTTACAATGAGCAGTTCTTC
TRBV7-9	NA	TRBJ2-5	NA	CASSLGGTAKETQYF	TGTGCCAGCAGCTTAGGCGGGACGGCGAAAGAGACCCAGTACTTC
TRBV5-4	NA	TRBJ1-2	NA	CASSFEESGYTF	TGTGCCAGCAGCTTTGAGGAGAGTGGCTACACCTTC
TRBV7-9	NA	TRBJ1-1	NA	CASSLTGGLRNTEAFF	TGTGCCAGCAGCCTTACGGGTGGACTTCGGAACACTGAAGCTTTCTTT
TRBV10-3	TRBD1	TRBJ2-4	NA	CAISEGQGLAKNIQYF	TGTGCCATCAGTGAGGGACAGGGGCTAGCCAAAAACATTCAGTACTTC
TRBV18	NA	TRBJ1-1	few	CASSPPAGYEAFF	TGTGCCAGCTCACCACCAGCCGGGTATGAAGCTTTCTTT
TRBV30	NA	TRBJ1-1	NA	CAWSVDGATEAFF	TGTGCCTGGAGTGTAGATGGGGCGACTGAAGCTTTCTTT
TRBV7-2	TRBD1	TRBJ1-4	NA	CASSPGQGEKLFF	TGTGCCAGCAGCCCGGGACAGGGTGAAAAACTGTTTTTT
TRBV5-6	NA	TRBJ2-1	NA	CASSLDRVNEQFF	TGTGCCAGCAGCTTGGACCGGGTCAATGAGCAGTTCTTC
TRBV6-6	NA	TRBJ2-2	few	CASTPLAGTGELFF	TGTGCCAGCACTCCACTAGCCGGCACCGGGGAGCTGTTTTTT
TRBV6-1	NA	TRBJ2-7	NA	CASSETGPLSDEQYF	TGTGCCAGCAGTGAAACAGGACCCCTCAGCGACGAGCAGTACTTC
TRBV5-1	TRBD1	TRBJ1-6	NA	CASSFAGTGSNSPLHF	TGCGCCAGCAGCTTTGCCGGGACAGGGAGTAATTCACCCCTCCACTTT
TRBV6-6	NA	TRBJ1-2	NA	CASGLLNHGYTF	TGTGCCAGCGGATTACTAAATCATGGCTACACCTTC
TRBV30	NA	TRBJ1-4	NA	CAWSRSFTDLNEKLFF	TGTGCCTGGAGTCGCTCCTTCACAGACCTTAATGAAAAACTGTTTTTT
TRBV28	TRBD1	TRBJ2-7	NA	CASSTDRDRTPYEQYF	TGTGCCAGCAGTACCGACCGGGACAGAACCCCCTACGAGCAGTACTTC
TRBV6-4	TRBD2	TRBJ2-5	NA	CASRASGSPWETQYF	TGTGCCAGCAGGGCTAGCGGGAGTCCTTGGGAGACCCAGTACTTC
TRBV5-4	TRBD1	TRBJ2-2	NA	CASSSGQGRRELFF	TGTGCCAGCAGCTCCGGACAGGGCAGGAGGGAGCTGTTTTTT
TRBV6-5	NA	TRBJ2-1	NA	CASSYGLREQFF	TGTGCCAGCAGTTACGGGTTGCGGGAGCAGTTCTTC
TRBV29-1	NA	TRBJ1-3	NA	CSVEPRVSGNTIYF	TGCAGCGTAGAACCAAGAGTCTCTGGAAACACCATATATTTT
TRBV7-8	TRBD2	TRBJ2-3	NA	CATSPAGGGTDTQYF	TGTGCCACCTCCCCAGCGGGAGGGGGCACAGATACGCAGTATTTT
TRBV7-9	NA	TRBJ2-7	NA	CASSFQRMEQYF	TGTGCCAGCAGCTTCCAGCGGATGGAGCAGTACTTC
TRBV15	NA	TRBJ1-1	NA	CATSKGRELITNTEAFF	TGTGCCACCAGTAAGGGACGGGAGCTTATAACGAACACTGAAGCTTTCTTT
TRBV10-1	TRBD2	TRBJ2-7	NA	CASSRGTSGMRAYEQYF	TGCGCCAGCAGTCGCGGGACTAGCGGGATGAGGGCGTACGAGCAGTACTTC
TRBV2	TRBD1	TRBJ2-1	NA	CARTGESGFIDEQFF	TGTGCCAGGACAGGGGAGAGCGGGTTTATCGATGAGCAGTTCTTC
TRBV30	NA	TRBJ2-3	NA	CAWSVAGGTDTQYF	TGTGCCTGGAGTGTGGCAGGGGGGACAGATACGCAGTATTTT
TRBV18	NA	TRBJ2-7	NA	CASSPRDFSYEQYF	TGTGCCAGCTCACCCCGGGACTTCTCCTACGAGCAGTACTTC
TRBV7-2	NA	TRBJ2-3	NA	CASSRDSTDTQYF	TGTGCCAGCAGCCGGGACTCCACAGATACGCAGTATTTT
TRBV12-3/TRBV12-4	NA	TRBJ1-1	NA	CASSSQGNTEAFF	TGTGCCAGCAGTTCACAGGGAAACACTGAAGCTTTCTTT
TRBV19	TRBD1	TRBJ1-5	once	CASSIGGQGQWNQPQHF	TGTGCCAGTAGTATAGGGGGACAGGGCCAGTGGAATCAGCCCCAGCATTTT
TRBV11-2	TRBD1	TRBJ2-5	NA	CASSESQGRQGRKTQYF	TGTGCCAGCAGCGAAAGCCAGGGCCGACAGGGGAGGAAGACCCAGTACTTC
TRBV6-5	NA	TRBJ2-7	NA	CASSYSGESSYEQYF	TGTGCCAGCAGTTATTCGGGAGAAAGCTCCTACGAGCAGTACTTC
TRBV18	TRBD1	TRBJ1-5	NA	CASSPGTGGNSNQPQHF	TGTGCCAGCTCACCCGGGACAGGGGGGAATAGCAATCAGCCCCAGCATTTT
TRBV12-3/TRBV12-4	NA	TRBJ1-1	NA	CASSQGAGTEAFF	TGTGCCAGCAGTCAAGGGGCTGGGACTGAAGCTTTCTTT
TRBV5-4	TRBD1	TRBJ2-7	NA	CASSSGTGGYEQYF	TGTGCCAGCAGCTCGGGGACAGGAGGGTACGAGCAGTACTTC
TRBV27	TRBD1	TRBJ1-6	once	CASSFITGDYNSPLHF	TGTGCCAGCAGTTTCATAACAGGGGACTATAATTCACCCCTCCACTTT
TRBV9	NA	TRBJ1-2	few	CASSLGSAEYTF	TGTGCCAGCAGCCTAGGGTCCGCAGAATACACCTTC
TRBV7-8	TRBD1	TRBJ1-1	NA	CASSLARGVTEAFF	TGTGCCAGCAGCTTAGCCAGGGGGGTCACTGAAGCTTTCTTT
TRBV3-1/TRBV3-2	NA	TRBJ2-7	NA	CASSQGSGGPYEQYF	TGTGCCAGCAGCCAAGGGTCGGGGGGCCCCTACGAGCAGTACTTC
TRBV10-3	NA	TRBJ2-1	NA	CAISVIPDNEQFF	TGTGCCATCAGTGTGATCCCAGACAATGAGCAGTTCTTC
TRBV27	NA	TRBJ2-3	NA	CASSLTTGTSITDTQYF	TGTGCCAGCAGTCTTACAACCGGGACTTCAATCACAGATACGCAGTATTTT
TRBV30	NA	TRBJ1-2	NA	CAWSTPHPYGYTF	TGTGCCTGGAGTACACCCCACCCCTATGGCTACACCTTC
TRBV29-1	TRBD1	TRBJ1-2	NA	CSGEDRADYGYTF	TGCAGCGGTGAGGACAGGGCAGACTATGGCTACACCTTC
TRBV10-1	NA	TRBJ2-7	NA	CASSVSASYEQYF	TGCGCCAGCAGTGTGTCGGCCTCCTACGAGCAGTACTTC